Sequencing of this TCR beta chain was carried out in a study of post-analysis software for immune sequencing data. Study-level information: Multiple sclerosis in the patients followed relapsing-remitting, secondary progressive and progressive-relapsing courses.

TCR beta cDNA libraries had unique molecular identifiers. The yield from roughly 1 to 10 million T cells was 500,000 or so cDNA molecules in total. TCRdb reprocessed the PCR reads via MiXCR and lists one record per CDR3 protein. In the table there are 600,000 to 700,000 distinct CDR3 sequences, 55% to 60% of which are singletons. Findings and limits, study-wide: Controls showed lower frequencies than patients for a handful of TRBV segments, and TRBV5-6, TRBV5-1 and TRBV20-1 were among these. There was significantly lower normalized Chao1 diversity in multiple sclerosis patients than in controls. Samples sharing a preparation batch grouped tightly together when assessed by F measure.

The CDR3 runs 17 residues. Germline V gives CDR1 LGHDT, CDR2 YNNKEL (reference sequence). Comments on this clonotype: Antigen specificity is unknown. The junction shows a germline mismatch at one end, possibly a read error.

This receptor was identified in a girl aged 2 to 9 with multiple sclerosis. The specimen sequenced was blood. The chain links TRBV3-1 to TRBJ2-1, with D possibly called TRBD1 or TRBD2 (6 bases each). CDR3 region: CASSKEGGLDSYNEQFF. For the CDR3, the DNA is TGTGCCAGCAGCAAAGAGGGGGGCTTGGACTCCTACAATGAGCAGTTCTTC.